This section outlines one T cell receptor (beta chain) sequence together with its context. What it recognizes is unknown. These data come from a study of OX40 agonist ivuxolimab in advanced cancers. Across the whole study: In this trial design, patients received ivuxolimab intravenously at 0.01 to 10 mg/kg every 2 weeks. Three patients showed partial responses: one hepatocellular carcinoma and two cutaneous melanoma cases.

Systemic immunosuppression or autoimmune disease history was grounds to exclude patients. TCRdb's table, derived via immunoSEQ multiplex PCR, lists solely in-frame clones and lacks some. This table holds 60,000 to 90,000 clones, approximately 86% found once. General study findings and limits: It was also the case that some nonresponders had low normalized T-cell clonal expansion.

This CDR3 has 18 residues. The germline V gene encodes CDR1 SGHDT and CDR2 YYEEEE. V lost 4 bases and J lost 1, with 20 bases in between. The specimen comprised CD4+ or CD8+ T cells sorted from blood, sampled in a trial of the OX40 agonist ivuxolimab. The chain recombines TRBV5-6 with TRBJ2-2; perhaps TRBD1 as D (5 bases). The sequence came from an adult with an advanced solid tumor such as melanoma, head and neck, liver or kidney cancer. The CDR3, as DNA: TGTGCCAGCAGCACAAGACGACTGGGGCTCCAGAACACCGGGGAGCTGTTTTTT. Its translation: CASSTRRLGLQNTGELFF.